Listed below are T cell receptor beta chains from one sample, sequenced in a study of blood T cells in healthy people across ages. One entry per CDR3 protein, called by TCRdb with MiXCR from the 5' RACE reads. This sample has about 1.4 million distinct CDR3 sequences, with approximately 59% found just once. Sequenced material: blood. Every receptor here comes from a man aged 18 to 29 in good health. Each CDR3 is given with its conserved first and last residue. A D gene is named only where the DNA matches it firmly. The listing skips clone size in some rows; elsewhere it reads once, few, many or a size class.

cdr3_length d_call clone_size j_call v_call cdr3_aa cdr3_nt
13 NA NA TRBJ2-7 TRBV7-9 CASSQISGDEQYF TGCGCCAGCAGCCAAATTTCCGGGGACGAGCAGTACTTC
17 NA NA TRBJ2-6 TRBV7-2 CASSPSVGAPGANVLTF TGTGCCAGCAGCCCTAGTGTGGGGGCGCCTGGGGCCAACGTCCTGACTTTC
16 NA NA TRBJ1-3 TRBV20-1 CSARDSVEPSGNTIYF TGCAGTGCTAGAGATTCGGTCGAACCCTCTGGAAACACCATATATTTT
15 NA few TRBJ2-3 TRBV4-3 CASSHSLSSTDTQYF TGCGCCAGCAGCCACTCCCTAAGTTCCACAGATACGCAGTATTTT
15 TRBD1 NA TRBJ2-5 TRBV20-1 CSAGFGQGASETQYF TGCAGTGCGGGCTTCGGACAGGGGGCATCAGAGACCCAGTACTTC
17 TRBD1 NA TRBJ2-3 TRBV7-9 CASSPFVDRGERDTQYF TGTGCCAGCAGCCCCTTTGTCGACAGGGGTGAAAGAGATACGCAGTATTTT
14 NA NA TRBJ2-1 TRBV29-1 CSVEESAGASEQFF TGCAGCGTTGAAGAATCTGCGGGGGCGAGTGAGCAGTTCTTC
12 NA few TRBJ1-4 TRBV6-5 CASSYSDSELFF TGTGCCAGCAGTTACTCGGACTCCGAACTGTTTTTT
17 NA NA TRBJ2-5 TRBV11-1 CASSYRSQGPSQETQYF TGTGCCAGCAGCTACCGCAGCCAGGGTCCTTCACAAGAGACCCAGTACTTC
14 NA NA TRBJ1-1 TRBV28 CASRGHPLDTEAFF TGTGCCAGCCGGGGACACCCCTTGGACACTGAAGCTTTCTTT
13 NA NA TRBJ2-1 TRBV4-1 CASSQAKAGEQFF TGCGCCAGCAGCCAAGCGAAGGCCGGTGAGCAGTTCTTC
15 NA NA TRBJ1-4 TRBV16 CASSQKDPQNEKLFF TGTGCCAGCAGCCAAAAGGATCCGCAGAATGAAAAACTGTTTTTT
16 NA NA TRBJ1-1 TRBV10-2 CASSPSRGEQTTEAFF TGCGCCAGCAGCCCGAGTCGAGGTGAACAGACCACTGAAGCTTTCTTT
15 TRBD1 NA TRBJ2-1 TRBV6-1 CASSEDRGIYNEQFF TGTGCCAGCAGTGAGGACAGGGGGATCTACAATGAGCAGTTCTTC
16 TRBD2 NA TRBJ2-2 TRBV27 CASRGLAGVGTGELFF TGTGCCAGCAGGGGACTAGCGGGGGTCGGCACCGGGGAGCTGTTTTTT
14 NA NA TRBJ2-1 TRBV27 CASSTDIGQETQFF TGTGCCAGCAGCACCGACATAGGCCAAGAGACCCAGTTCTTC
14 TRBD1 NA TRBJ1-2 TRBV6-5 CASTAQGAGVGYTF TGTGCCAGCACCGCACAGGGGGCAGGGGTCGGCTACACCTTC
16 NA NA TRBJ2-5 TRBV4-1 CASSPEGGGLWETQYF TGCGCCAGCAGCCCCGAAGGAGGGGGGCTTTGGGAGACCCAGTACTTC
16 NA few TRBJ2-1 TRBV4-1 CASSQGPLRSYNEQFF TGCGCCAGCAGCCAAGGTCCCCTTCGCTCCTACAATGAGCAGTTCTTC
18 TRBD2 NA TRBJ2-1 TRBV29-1 CSVEGLAGAISSYNEQFF TGCAGCGTTGAAGGACTAGCGGGAGCGATCAGCTCCTACAATGAGCAGTTCTTC
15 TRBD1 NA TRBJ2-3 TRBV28 CASSPDHTGADTQYF TGTGCCAGCAGCCCAGATCATACAGGGGCAGATACGCAGTATTTT
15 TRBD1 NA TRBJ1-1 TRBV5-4 CASSFGTGTNTEAFF TGTGCCAGCAGCTTCGGGACAGGGACGAACACTGAAGCTTTCTTT
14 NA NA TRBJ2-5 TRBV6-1 CASSKIAEPETQYF TGTGCCAGCAGTAAGATAGCGGAACCAGAGACCCAGTACTTC
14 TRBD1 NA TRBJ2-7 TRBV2 CASGRGQGNYEQYF TGTGCCAGCGGGCGGGGACAGGGGAACTACGAGCAGTACTTC
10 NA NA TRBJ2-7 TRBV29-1 CSVRADEQYF TGCAGCGTTCGAGCGGACGAGCAGTACTTC
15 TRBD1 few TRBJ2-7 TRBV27 CASSSPGQGLWKQYF TGTGCCAGCAGTTCCCCGGGACAGGGGCTCTGGAAGCAGTACTTC